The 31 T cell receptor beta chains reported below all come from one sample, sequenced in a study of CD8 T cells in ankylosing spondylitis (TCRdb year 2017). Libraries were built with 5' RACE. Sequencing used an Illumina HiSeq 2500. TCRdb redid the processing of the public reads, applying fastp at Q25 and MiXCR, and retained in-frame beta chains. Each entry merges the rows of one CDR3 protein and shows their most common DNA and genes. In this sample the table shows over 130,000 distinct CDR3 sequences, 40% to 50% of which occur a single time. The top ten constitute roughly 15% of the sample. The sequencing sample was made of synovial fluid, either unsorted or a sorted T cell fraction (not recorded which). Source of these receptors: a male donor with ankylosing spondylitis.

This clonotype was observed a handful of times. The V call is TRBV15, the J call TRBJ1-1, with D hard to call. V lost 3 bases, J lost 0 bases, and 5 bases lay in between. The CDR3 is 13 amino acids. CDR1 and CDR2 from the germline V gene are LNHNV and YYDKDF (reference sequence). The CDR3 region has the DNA TGTGCCACCAGCAGCCTTATGAACACTGAAGCTTTCTTT. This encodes CATSSLMNTEAFF.

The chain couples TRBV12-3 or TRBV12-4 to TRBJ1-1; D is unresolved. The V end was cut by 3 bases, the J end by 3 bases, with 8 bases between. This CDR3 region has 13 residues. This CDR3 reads CASSFGVYTEAFF. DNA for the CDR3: TGTGCCAGCAGTTTTGGGGTGTACACTGAAGCTTTCTTT.

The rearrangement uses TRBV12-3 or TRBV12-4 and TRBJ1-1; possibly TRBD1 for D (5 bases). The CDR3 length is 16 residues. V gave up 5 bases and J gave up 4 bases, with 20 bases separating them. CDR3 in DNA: TGTGCCAGCAGTCCCGCCATGGGACGGTTGACCACTGAAGCTTTCTTT. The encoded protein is CASSPAMGRLTTEAFF.

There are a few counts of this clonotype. CDR3 nucleotide sequence: TGTGCCAGCAGCTTTCTGTTTTTT. Its protein product is CASSFLFF. The rearrangement joins TRBV14 to TRBJ1-4; D uncertain. V lost 5 bases and J lost 14, with 3 bases in between. Germline CDR1 SGHDN, CDR2 FVKESK. This CDR3 has 8 residues. The variable domain in full, completed from reference TRBV14 and TRBJ1-4, reads EAGVTQFPSHSVIEKGQTVTLRCDPISGHDNLYWYRRVMGKEIKFLLHFVKESKQDESGMPNNRFLAERTGGTYSTLKVQPAELEDSGVYFCASSFLFFGSGTQLSVL.

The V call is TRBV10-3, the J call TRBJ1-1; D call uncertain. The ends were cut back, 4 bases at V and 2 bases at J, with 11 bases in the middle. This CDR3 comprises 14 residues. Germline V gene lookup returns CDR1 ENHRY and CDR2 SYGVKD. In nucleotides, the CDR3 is TGTGCCATCAGTGGCTTACCGATCAACACTGAAGCTTTCTTT. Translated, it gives CAISGLPINTEAFF.

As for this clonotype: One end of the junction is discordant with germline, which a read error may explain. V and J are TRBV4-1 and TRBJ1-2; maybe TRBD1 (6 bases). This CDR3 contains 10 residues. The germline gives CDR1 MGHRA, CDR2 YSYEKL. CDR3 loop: CASSQETGNF. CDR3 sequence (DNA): TGCGCCAGCAGCCAAGAAACAGGGAATTTC.

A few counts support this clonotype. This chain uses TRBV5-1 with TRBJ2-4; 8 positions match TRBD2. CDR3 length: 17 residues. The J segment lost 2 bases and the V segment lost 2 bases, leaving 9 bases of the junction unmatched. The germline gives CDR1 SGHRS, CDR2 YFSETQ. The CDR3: CASSFLTSATSKNIQYF. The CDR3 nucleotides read TGCGCCAGCAGCTTCTTGACTAGCGCTACCTCCAAAAACATTCAGTACTTC.

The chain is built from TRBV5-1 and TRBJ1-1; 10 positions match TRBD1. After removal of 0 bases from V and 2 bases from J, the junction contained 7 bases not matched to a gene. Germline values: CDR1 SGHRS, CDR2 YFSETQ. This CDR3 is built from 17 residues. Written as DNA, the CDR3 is TGCGCCAGCAGCTTGGCTGGGGACAGGGGAGCAAACACTGAAGCTTTCTTT. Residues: CASSLAGDRGANTEAFF.

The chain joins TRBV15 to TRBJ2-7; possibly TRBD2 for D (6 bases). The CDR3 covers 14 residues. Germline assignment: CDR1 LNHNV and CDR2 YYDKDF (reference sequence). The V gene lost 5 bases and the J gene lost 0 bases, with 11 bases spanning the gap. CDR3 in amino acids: CATSDGRHSYEQYF. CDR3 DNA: TGTGCCACCAGCGACGGGAGACACTCCTACGAGCAGTACTTC.

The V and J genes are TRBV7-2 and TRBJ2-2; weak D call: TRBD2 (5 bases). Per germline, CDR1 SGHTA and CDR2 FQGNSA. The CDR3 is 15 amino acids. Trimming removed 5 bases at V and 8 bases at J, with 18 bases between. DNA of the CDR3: TGTGCCAGCAGCCCAGACTATGGGAGAAGGGGGGAGCTGTTTTTT. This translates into CASSPDYGRRGELFF.

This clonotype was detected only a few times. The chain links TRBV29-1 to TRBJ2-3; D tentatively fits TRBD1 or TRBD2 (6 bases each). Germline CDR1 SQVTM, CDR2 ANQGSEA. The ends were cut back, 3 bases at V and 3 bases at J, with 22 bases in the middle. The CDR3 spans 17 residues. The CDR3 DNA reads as TGCAGCGTTGATCATCGATTCCGAGGGGGAGGTACAGATACGCAGTATTTT. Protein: CSVDHRFRGGGTDTQYF.

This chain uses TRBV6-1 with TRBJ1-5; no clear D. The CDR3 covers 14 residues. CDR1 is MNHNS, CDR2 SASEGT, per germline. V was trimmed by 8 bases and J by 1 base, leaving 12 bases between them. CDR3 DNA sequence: TGTGCCAGCCGGACTTTTTCGAGCAATCAGCCCCAGCATTTT. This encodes CASRTFSSNQPQHF.

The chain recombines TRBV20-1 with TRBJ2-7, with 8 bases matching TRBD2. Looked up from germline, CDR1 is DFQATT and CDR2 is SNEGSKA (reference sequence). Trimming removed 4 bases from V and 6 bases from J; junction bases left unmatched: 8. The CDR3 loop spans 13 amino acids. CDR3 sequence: CSAISGEPLEQYF. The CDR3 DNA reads TGCAGTGCTATTAGCGGGGAGCCTCTCGAGCAGTACTTC.

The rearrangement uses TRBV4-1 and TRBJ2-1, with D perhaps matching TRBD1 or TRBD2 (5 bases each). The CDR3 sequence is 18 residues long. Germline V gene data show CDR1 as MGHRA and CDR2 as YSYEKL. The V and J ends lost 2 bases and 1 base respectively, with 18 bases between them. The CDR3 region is CASSQRFWDRRSYNEQFF. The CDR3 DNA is TGCGCCAGCAGCCAAAGGTTTTGGGACCGCCGATCCTACAATGAGCAGTTCTTC.

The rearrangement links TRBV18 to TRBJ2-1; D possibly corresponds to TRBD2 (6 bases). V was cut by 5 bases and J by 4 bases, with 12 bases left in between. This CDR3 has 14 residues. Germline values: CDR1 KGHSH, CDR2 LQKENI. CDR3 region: CASSTLTRYNEQFF. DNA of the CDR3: TGTGCCAGCTCAACGCTGACTAGATACAATGAGCAGTTCTTC.

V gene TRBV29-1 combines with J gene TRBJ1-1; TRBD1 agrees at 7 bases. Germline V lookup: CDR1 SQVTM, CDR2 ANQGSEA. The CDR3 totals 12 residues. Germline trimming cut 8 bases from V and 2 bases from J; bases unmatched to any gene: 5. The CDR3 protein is CSTWDRNTEAFF. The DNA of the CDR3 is TGCAGCACCTGGGACAGAAACACTGAAGCTTTCTTT.

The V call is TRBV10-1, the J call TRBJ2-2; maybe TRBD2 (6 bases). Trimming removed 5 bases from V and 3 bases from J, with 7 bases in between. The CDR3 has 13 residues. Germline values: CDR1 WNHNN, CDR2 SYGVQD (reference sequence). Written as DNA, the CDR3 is TGCGCCAGCAGTACGGGGGACACCGGGGAGCTGTTTTTT. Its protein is CASSTGDTGELFF.

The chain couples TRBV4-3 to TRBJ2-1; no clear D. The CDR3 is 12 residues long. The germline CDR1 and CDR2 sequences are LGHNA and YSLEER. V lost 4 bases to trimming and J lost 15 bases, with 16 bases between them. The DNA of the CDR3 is TGCGCCAGCAGCCCCCCCGGGCCGACCCGGTTCTTC. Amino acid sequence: CASSPPGPTRFF.

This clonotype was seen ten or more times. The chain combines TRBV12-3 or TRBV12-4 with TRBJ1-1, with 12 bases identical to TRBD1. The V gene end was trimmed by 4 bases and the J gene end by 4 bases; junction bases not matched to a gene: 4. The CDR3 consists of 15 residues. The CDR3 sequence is CASSWDRGHGTEAFF. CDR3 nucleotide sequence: TGTGCCAGCAGTTGGGACAGGGGGCATGGCACTGAAGCTTTCTTT.

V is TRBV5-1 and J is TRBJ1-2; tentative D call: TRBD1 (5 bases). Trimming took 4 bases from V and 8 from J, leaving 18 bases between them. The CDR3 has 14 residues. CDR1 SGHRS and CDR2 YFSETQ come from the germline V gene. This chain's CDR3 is CASSATGTQRGYTF. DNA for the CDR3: TGCGCCAGCAGCGCCACCGGGACCCAGAGAGGCTACACCTTC.

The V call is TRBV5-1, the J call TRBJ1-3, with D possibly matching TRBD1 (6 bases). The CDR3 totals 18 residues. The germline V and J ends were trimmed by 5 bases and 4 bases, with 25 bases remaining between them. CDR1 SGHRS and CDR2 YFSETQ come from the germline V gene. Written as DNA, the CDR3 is TGCGCCAGCAGTCCCCGGCCGGGGGGCACGGAGATCGGAAACACCATATATTTT. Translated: CASSPRPGGTEIGNTIYF. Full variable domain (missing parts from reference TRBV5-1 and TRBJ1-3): KAGVTQTPRYLIKTRGQQVTLSCSPISGHRSVSWYQQTPGQGLQFLFEYFSETQRNKGNFPGRFSGRQFSNSRSEMNVSTLELGDSALYLCASSPRPGGTEIGNTIYFGEGSWLTVV.

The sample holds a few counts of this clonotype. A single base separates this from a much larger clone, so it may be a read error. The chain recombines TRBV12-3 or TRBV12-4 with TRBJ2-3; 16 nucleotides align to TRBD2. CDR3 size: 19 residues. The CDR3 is CARSPPGGLAGGFPDTQYF. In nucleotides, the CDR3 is TGTGCCCGCAGTCCCCCGGGGGGACTAGCGGGAGGGTTTCCAGATACGCAGTATTTT.

Written as DNA, the CDR3 is TGCAGTGCCACCAGTCTGGACAGAATGAACACTGAAGCTTTCTTT. Translation: CSATSLDRMNTEAFF. This chain connects TRBV20-1 to TRBJ1-1, with D perhaps matching TRBD1 (6 bases). Trimming took off 6 bases at V and 0 bases at J, with 17 bases between the two ends. CDR1 and CDR2 (germline): DFQATT, SNEGSKA (reference sequence). This CDR3 contains 15 residues.

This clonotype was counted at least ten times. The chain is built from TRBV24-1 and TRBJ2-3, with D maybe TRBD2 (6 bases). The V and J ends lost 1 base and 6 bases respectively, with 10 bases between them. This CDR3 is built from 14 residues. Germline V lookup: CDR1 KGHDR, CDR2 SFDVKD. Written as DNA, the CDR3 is TGTGCCACCAGTGATTTCACGGAGGGGGATACGCAGTATTTT. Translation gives CATSDFTEGDTQYF.

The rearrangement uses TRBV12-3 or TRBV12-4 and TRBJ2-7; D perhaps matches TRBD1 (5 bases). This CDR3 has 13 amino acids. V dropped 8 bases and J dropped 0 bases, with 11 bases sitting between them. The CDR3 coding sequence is TGTGCCAGCTCAGGGCAATACTCCTACGAGCAGTACTTC. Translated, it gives CASSGQYSYEQYF.

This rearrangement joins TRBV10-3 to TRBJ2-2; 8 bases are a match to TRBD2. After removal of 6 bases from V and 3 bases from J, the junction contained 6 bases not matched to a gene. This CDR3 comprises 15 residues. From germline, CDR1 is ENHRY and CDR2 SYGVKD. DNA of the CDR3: TGTGCCATCAGGGCTAGCGGGCAGCACACCGGGGAGCTGTTTTTT. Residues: CAIRASGQHTGELFF.

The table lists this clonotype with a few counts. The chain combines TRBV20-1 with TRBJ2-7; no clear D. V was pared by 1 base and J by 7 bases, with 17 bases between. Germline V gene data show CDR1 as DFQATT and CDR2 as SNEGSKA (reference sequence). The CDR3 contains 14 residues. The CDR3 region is CSARVETQREEQYF. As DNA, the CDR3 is TGCAGTGCTAGAGTAGAGACCCAAAGAGAGGAGCAGTACTTC.

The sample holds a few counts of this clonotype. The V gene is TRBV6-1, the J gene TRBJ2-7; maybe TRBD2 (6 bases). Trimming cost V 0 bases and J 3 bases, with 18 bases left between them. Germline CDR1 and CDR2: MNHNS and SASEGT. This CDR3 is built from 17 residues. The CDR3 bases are TGTGCCAGCAGTGAAGCGCGTGGAGGGGCACCCCTCTACGAGCAGTACTTC. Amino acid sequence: CASSEARGGAPLYEQYF.

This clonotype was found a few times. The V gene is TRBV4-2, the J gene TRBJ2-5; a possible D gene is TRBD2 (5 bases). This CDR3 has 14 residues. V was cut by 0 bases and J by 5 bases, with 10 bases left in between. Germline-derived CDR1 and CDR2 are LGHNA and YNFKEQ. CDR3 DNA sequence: TGTGCCAGCAGCCAAGATCTGCCGGGGGAGACCCAGTACTTC. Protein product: CASSQDLPGETQYF.

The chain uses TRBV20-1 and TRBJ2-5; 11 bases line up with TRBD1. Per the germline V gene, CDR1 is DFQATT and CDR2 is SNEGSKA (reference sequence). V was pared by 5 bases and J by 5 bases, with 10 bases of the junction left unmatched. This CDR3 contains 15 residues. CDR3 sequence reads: CSAGRWTGGLETQYF. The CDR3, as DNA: TGCAGTGCTGGCCGATGGACAGGGGGCCTGGAGACCCAGTACTTC.

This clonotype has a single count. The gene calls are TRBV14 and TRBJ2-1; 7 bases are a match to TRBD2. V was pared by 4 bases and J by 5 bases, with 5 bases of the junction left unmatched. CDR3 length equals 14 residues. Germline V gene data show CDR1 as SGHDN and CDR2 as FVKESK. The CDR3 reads CASSRREENNEQFF. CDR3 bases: TGTGCCAGCAGCCGTCGGGAGGAAAACAATGAGCAGTTCTTC.